This T cell receptor beta chain was captured in a study of blood T cell repertoires in COVID-19. In the study overall: Material from acute and convalescent COVID-19 was sourced from the United States, Italy and Spain.

The CDR3 contains 11 residues. Trimming pared 4 bases from V and 8 bases from J, leaving 6 bases between. Germline V gene lookup returns CDR1 SGHVS and CDR2 FQNEAQ. The repertoire was sequenced with immunoSEQ multiplex PCR; TCRdb's copy has only in-frame clones and lacks some. Of approximately 46,000 clones listed, around 85% were seen once; the top ten hold 12%. The receptor was derived from a human donor in a cohort sampled during active COVID-19. The chain employs TRBV7-8 and TRBJ2-1, with unresolved D. Source material: peripheral blood. As DNA, the CDR3 is TGTGCCAGCAGCTCTCTCGATGAGCAGTTCTTC. Translated: CASSSLDEQFF.